Presented here are 24 T cell receptor beta chains from one specimen sequenced in a study of cytotoxic CD8 clonotypes in ibrutinib-treated CLL. TCRdb keeps only in-frame clones here, not all; method: immunoSEQ multiplex PCR. Found here are about 140,000 clones, around 77% of them singletons; the top ten hold about 27%. Source: PBMCs, taken after 12 months of ibrutinib treatment. Every receptor here comes from a human donor with chronic lymphocytic leukemia.

This clone appeared a single time. V usage is TRBV13 and J usage is TRBJ2-3, with unresolved D. The CDR3 consists of 13 residues. V was pared by 5 bases and J by 4 bases, with 10 bases between. Germline V lookup: CDR1 PRHDT, CDR2 FYEKMQ (reference sequence). CDR3 nucleotide sequence: TGTGCCAGCAGCCAACCCCCCCCAGATACGCAGTATTTT. Its translation: CASSQPPPDTQYF.

This clone appeared a few times. The chain uses TRBV5-1 and TRBJ2-2, with TRBD1 matching over 8 bases. Germline loops: CDR1 SGHRS, CDR2 YFSETQ. The junction had 4 bases not matched to a gene; V was cut back by 4 bases and J by 5 bases. The CDR3 extends over 14 amino acids. The DNA for the CDR3 is TGCGCCAGCAGCCAGACAGGGGTAACCGGGGAGCTGTTTTTT. Protein sequence: CASSQTGVTGELFF.

The V call is TRBV7-8, the J call TRBJ2-7; 9 bases map to TRBD1. Germline V CDR1 and CDR2: SGHVS, FQNEAQ. This CDR3 has 16 residues. J was trimmed by 2 bases and V by 0 bases; bases with no gene match: 5. CDR3 nucleotide sequence: TGTGCCAGCAGCTTAGCGCGAGGGACAGGGACCTACGAGCAGTACTTC. This sequence encodes CASSLARGTGTYEQYF.

Comment on this clone: One junction end disagrees with the germline gene, perhaps due to a read error. The chain combines TRBV11-3 with TRBJ2-1, with 11 bases fitting TRBD2. Germline CDR1 reads SGHNT; CDR2 reads YENEEA. The length of the CDR3 is 18 residues. The CDR3 spells CASSFGQLAGVGINGQFF. The CDR3 coding sequence is TGTGCCAGCAGCTTCGGTCAACTAGCGGGAGTTGGGATAAATGGGCAGTTCTTC. Complete variable domain (other parts from reference TRBV11-3 and TRBJ2-1): EAGVVQSPRYKIIEKKQPVAFWCNPISGHNTLYWYLQNLGQGPELLIRYENEEAVDDSQLPKDRFSAERLKGVDSTLKIQPAELGDSAVYLCASSFGQLAGVGINGQFFGPGTRLTVL.

The chain employs TRBV10-3 and TRBJ1-1; D is perhaps TRBD1 (6 bases). V shed 7 bases and J shed 1 base, with 16 bases lying between them. Looked up from germline, CDR1 is ENHRY and CDR2 is SYGVKD. CDR3 length: 15 amino acids. CDR3 nucleotides: TGTGCCATCAACCCAAGGGGGGGGGAGAACACTGAAGCTTTCTTT. Translated, it gives CAINPRGGENTEAFF.

This chain joins TRBV7-3 and TRBJ2-2, with D perhaps matching TRBD2 (6 bases). Per the germline V gene, CDR1 is SGHTA and CDR2 is FQGTGA. Trimming left V 2 bases short and J 8 bases short, with 12 bases between. The CDR3 consists of 14 residues. CDR3 amino acids: CASSLWGDEGELFF. The CDR3 nucleotides are TGTGCCAGCAGCTTATGGGGGGATGAAGGGGAGCTGTTTTTT.

The rearrangement links TRBV7-8 to TRBJ2-7; TRBD1 matches at 8 bases. The CDR3 loop spans 13 amino acids. Per germline, CDR1 SGHVS and CDR2 FQNEAQ. The V gene end was trimmed by 6 bases and the J gene end by 2 bases; junction bases not matched to a gene: 3. CDR3 in DNA: TGTGCCAGCAGTAGGACAGGGCCCTACGAGCAGTACTTC. This translates into CASSRTGPYEQYF.

This clone was seen a handful of times. A junction boundary mismatches the germline segment, possibly from a read error. V and J are TRBV7-7 and TRBJ1-3, with D unresolved. Germline V lookup: CDR1 SSHAT, CDR2 FNYEAQ (reference sequence). The CDR3 runs to 14 residues. The CDR3 DNA reads TGTGCTAGCAGCTTAGGAGGGATTGGAAACACCATATATTTT. Its protein is CASSLGGIGNTIYF.

This clone was counted once. This chain connects TRBV4-1 to TRBJ2-7, with D tentatively TRBD1 or TRBD2 (5 bases each). CDR1 is MGHRA, CDR2 YSYEKL, per germline. This CDR3 comprises 16 residues. V shed 1 base and J shed 0 bases, with 13 bases lying between them. CDR3: CASSQAGDPSSYEQYF. The CDR3 DNA reads as TGCGCCAGCAGCCAAGCCGGGGACCCAAGCTCCTACGAGCAGTACTTC.

This sequence joins TRBV5-1 and TRBJ2-3; the match to TRBD2 covers 15 bases. Per germline, CDR1 SGHRS and CDR2 YFSETQ. J was trimmed by 6 bases and V by 3 bases; bases with no gene match: 5. The CDR3 spans 16 residues. CDR3 loop: CASSSGLAGGQDTQYF. CDR3 nucleotides: TGCGCCAGCAGCTCGGGACTAGCGGGGGGCCAGGATACGCAGTATTTT.

V usage is TRBV7-2 and J usage is TRBJ1-1; D not resolved. The CDR3 covers 13 residues. Germline V lookup: CDR1 SGHTA, CDR2 FQGNSA. V lost 1 base and J 6 bases, leaving 9 bases between the germline ends. CDR3 bases: TGTGCCAGCAGCTTAGATGTTCTCGCTGAAGCTTTCTTT. Residues: CASSLDVLAEAFF. Variable domain in full (rest from reference TRBV7-2 and TRBJ1-1): GAGVSQSPSNKVTEKGKDVELRCDPISGHTALYWYRQSLGQGLEFLIYFQGNSAPDKSGLPSDRFSAERTGGSVSTLTIQRTQQEDSAVYLCASSLDVLAEAFFGQGTRLTVV.

This clone is medium-sized. The rearrangement joins TRBV5-6 to TRBJ2-7; D ambiguous. The germline V gene has CDR1 SGHDT and CDR2 YYEEEE. CDR3 length equals 13 residues. V was cut by 4 bases and J by 4 bases, with 12 bases left in between. The CDR3 nucleotides read TGTGCCAGCAGCATAGCCGGACGATACGAGCAGTACTTC. Translated, it gives CASSIAGRYEQYF.

V and J are TRBV30 and TRBJ1-6; D gene ambiguous. Trimming stripped 2 bases from V and 8 bases from J, with 7 bases between. Per germline, CDR1 GTSNPN and CDR2 SVGIG (reference sequence). The CDR3 extends over 12 amino acids. The CDR3: CAWSPQYSPLHF. The CDR3 bases are TGTGCCTGGAGTCCTCAGTATTCACCCCTCCACTTT.

This clone was detected only a few times. The chain uses TRBV27 and TRBJ1-2, with D possibly matching TRBD1 (5 bases). Germline V gene sequence: CDR1 MNHEY, CDR2 SMNVEV (reference sequence). The CDR3 sequence is 14 residues long. V was cut by 5 bases and J by 3 bases, with 13 bases left in between. The CDR3 nucleotides read TGTGCCAGCAGTCCAGCAGGGATGGACTATGGCTACACCTTC. Translation: CASSPAGMDYGYTF.

The chain has TRBV4-1 and TRBJ2-7; 9 bases are a match to TRBD1. Germline V gene data show CDR1 as MGHRA and CDR2 as YSYEKL. Trimming cost V 4 bases and J 3 bases; bases outside gene matches: 4. The CDR3 is 14 residues long. The CDR3 nucleotides are TGCGCCAGCAGCCCGGGACAGGGTTTCTACGAGCAGTACTTC. It is translated as CASSPGQGFYEQYF.

The chain links TRBV7-2 to TRBJ1-2, with 7 bases fitting TRBD1. Per germline, CDR1 SGHTA and CDR2 FQGNSA. V trimming: 4 bases; J trimming: 8 bases; junction bases outside the gene matches: 19. The CDR3 length is 17 residues. The CDR3, as DNA: TGTGCCAGCAGCTCGTCCACGACAGGGACCTACCTCCGGGGCTACACCTTC. As protein: CASSSSTTGTYLRGYTF.

This clone was seen only a few times. J is TRBJ1-2 and V is TRBV5-1, with D possibly being TRBD1 (5 bases). The length of the CDR3 is 14 residues. V was cut by 3 bases and J by 6 bases, with 15 bases left in between. Germline CDR1 and CDR2: SGHRS and YFSETQ. CDR3 in DNA: TGCGCCAGCAGCTCCGGGACTAATTTGGATGGCTACACCTTC. It translates to CASSSGTNLDGYTF.

This clone showed up just once. This rearrangement joins TRBV28 to TRBJ1-2; TRBD1 aligns across 8 bases. V lost 5 bases, J lost 8 bases, and 13 bases stayed unmatched. This CDR3 has 15 residues. CDR1 is MDHEN and CDR2 is SYDVKM in the germline V gene. Written as DNA, the CDR3 is TGTGCCAGCAGTCCGTACCTGGGACAGGCGCCAGGCTACACCTTC. Its protein is CASSPYLGQAPGYTF.

This chain joins TRBV18 and TRBJ2-3, with 8 bases aligning to TRBD2. The CDR3 is 18 residues long. The germline gives CDR1 KGHSH, CDR2 LQKENI. V lost 4 bases to trimming and J lost 0 bases; unmatched junction nucleotides: 12. The CDR3 here is CASSHGLAWLRSTDTQYF. The CDR3, as DNA: TGTGCCAGCTCACATGGACTAGCCTGGCTAAGGAGCACAGATACGCAGTATTTT.

The chain links TRBV5-1 to TRBJ2-7; possibly TRBD2 for D (5 bases). Germline CDR1 is SGHRS and CDR2 is YFSETQ. The V and J ends lost 0 bases and 6 bases respectively, with 10 bases between them. The CDR3 extends over 13 amino acids. CDR3 protein: CASSLGGFGEQYF. In DNA form, the CDR3 reads TGCGCCAGCAGCTTGGGAGGGTTTGGCGAGCAGTACTTC.

In this sample, this clone is medium-sized (0.01 to 0.1%). The V and J genes are TRBV10-3 and TRBJ1-1, with 7 bases lining up with TRBD1. Per the germline V gene, CDR1 is ENHRY and CDR2 is SYGVKD. This CDR3 region has 14 residues. Trimming at V came to 10 bases and at J to 1 base, leaving 9 bases not matched to a gene. In nucleotides, the CDR3 is TGTGCCAGCAGCCCGGGACAGAAGAACACTGAAGCTTTCTTT. Amino acids: CASSPGQKNTEAFF.

The rearrangement joins TRBV7-2 to TRBJ2-3, with a possible D match to TRBD2 (6 bases). This CDR3 region has 15 residues. Germline V gene data show CDR1 as SGHTA and CDR2 as FQGNSA. Between the trimmed V and J ends, which lost 5 bases and 0 bases, there was a span of 12 bases. Written as DNA, the CDR3 is TGTGCCAGCAGCCGGGGGTTCGGTAGCACAGATACGCAGTATTTT. Its protein is CASSRGFGSTDTQYF.

The CDR3 region is CASEFRAWGNQPQHF. The CDR3, as DNA: TGTGCCAGCGAATTCCGGGCCTGGGGCAATCAGCCCCAGCATTTT. The V and J genes are TRBV2 and TRBJ1-5; no firm D call. The CDR3 extends over 15 amino acids. Germline CDR1 reads SNHLY; CDR2 reads FYNNEI. The V end was cut by 8 bases, the J end by 2 bases, with 16 bases between.

The chain uses TRBV7-9 and TRBJ2-1, with 9 bases fitting TRBD2. The CDR3 contains 17 residues. In germline, CDR1 is SEHNR, CDR2 FQNEAQ (reference sequence). V lost 5 bases, J lost 7 bases, and 15 bases stayed unmatched. CDR3 region: CASSRPGGLAGMNEQFF. CDR3 DNA: TGTGCCAGCAGCCGCCCCGGAGGCCTAGCGGGAATGAATGAGCAGTTCTTC.